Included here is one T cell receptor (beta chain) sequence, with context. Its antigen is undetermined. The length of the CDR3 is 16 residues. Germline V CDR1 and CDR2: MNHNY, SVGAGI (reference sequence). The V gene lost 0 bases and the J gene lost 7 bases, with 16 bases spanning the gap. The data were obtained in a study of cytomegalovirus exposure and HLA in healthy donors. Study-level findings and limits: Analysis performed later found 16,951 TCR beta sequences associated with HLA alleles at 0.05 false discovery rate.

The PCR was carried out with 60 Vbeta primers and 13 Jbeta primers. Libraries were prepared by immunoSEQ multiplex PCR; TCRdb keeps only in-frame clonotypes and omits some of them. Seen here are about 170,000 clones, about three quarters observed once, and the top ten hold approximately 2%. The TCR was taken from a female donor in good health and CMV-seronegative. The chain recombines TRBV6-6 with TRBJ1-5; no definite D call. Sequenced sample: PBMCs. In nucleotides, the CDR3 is TGTGCCAGCAGTTACTCCTCAGGCCCGGATGGGCAGCCCCAGCATTTT. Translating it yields CASSYSSGPDGQPQHF.